This T cell receptor (beta chain) was sequenced for a study of technical replicates of blood from a handful of donors. Here immunoSEQ multiplex PCR was the method, and the copy in TCRdb shows in-frame clones only, minus some. The data contain 75,000 or so clones, approximately 93% of them singletons. The germline V gene has CDR1 MNHEY and CDR2 SVGAGI. There are 15 residues in the CDR3. Trimming took 5 bases from V and 0 from J; bases not matched to a gene: 7. This clonotype was sampled from a human donor in good health. The chain links TRBV6-5 to TRBJ2-7; 7 positions agree with TRBD1. Material for sequencing was T cells isolated from PBMCs. In nucleotides, the CDR3 is TGTGCCAGCAGTAGACAGGGCCCTAGCTCCTACGAGCAGTACTTC. It specifies CASSRQGPSSYEQYF.